This T cell receptor beta chain stems from a study of T cells after somatic rescue of genetic block. This table comes from immunoSEQ multiplex PCR, and its TCRdb copy is limited to in-frame clones, with some not included. In the table there are about 120,000 clones, around 90% of which are singletons. This receptor was obtained from a young woman. Sequenced material: peripheral blood mononuclear cells (PBMCs).

The CDR3 spells CASNPQGAKVEQYF. For the CDR3, the DNA is TGTGCCAGCAACCCGCAGGGGGCGAAGGTCGAGCAGTACTTC. The chain is built from TRBV6-1 and TRBJ2-7, with 8 positions matching TRBD1. The CDR3 is made up of 14 amino acids. After removal of 7 bases from V and 6 bases from J, the junction contained 11 bases not matched to a gene. The germline gives CDR1 MNHNS, CDR2 SASEGT.